The 3 T cell receptor beta chains listed next were all sequenced from one sample in a study of Graves' ophthalmopathy and Graves' hyperthyroidism. Amplification from RNA transcripts yielded the TCR beta CDR3 regions. RT-PCR in the first round used HTBI primers; a second-round multiplex PCR followed. TCRdb reprocessed the multiplex PCR reads via MiXCR and lists one record per CDR3 protein. The repertoire has under 60,000 distinct CDR3 sequences, more than 40% of them found once; the top ten carry 4.7%. Sequences were obtained from peripheral blood. These receptors all stem from an adult woman with Graves' ophthalmopathy.

This clonotype was found many times. The rearrangement joins TRBV6-6 to TRBJ2-7; D uncertain. CDR3 length: 12 residues. Trimming pared 6 bases from V and 0 bases from J, leaving 6 bases between. Germline assignment: CDR1 MNHNY and CDR2 SVGAGI (reference sequence). The CDR3 DNA is TGTGCCAGCAGCTCCGTCTCCTACGAGCAGTACTTC. It codes for CASSSVSYEQYF.

This clonotype was counted at least ten times. The chain links TRBV4-2 to TRBJ1-1; the D is unclear. This CDR3 has 16 residues. CDR1 is LGHNA, CDR2 YNFKEQ, per germline. Trimming pared 0 bases from V and 1 base from J, leaving 12 bases between. CDR3 loop: CASSQDPGAGNTEAFF. The CDR3 bases are TGTGCCAGCAGCCAAGATCCAGGTGCCGGGAACACTGAAGCTTTCTTT.

This clonotype was found many times. V usage is TRBV13 and J usage is TRBJ2-7; D is unresolved. Trimming took off 0 bases at V and 4 bases at J, with 7 bases between the two ends. Germline lookup yields CDR1 PRHDT and CDR2 FYEKMQ (reference sequence). The CDR3 contains 13 residues. As DNA, the CDR3 is TGTGCCAGCAGCTTAGGCCACGGGTACGAGCAGTACTTC. Its protein product is CASSLGHGYEQYF.